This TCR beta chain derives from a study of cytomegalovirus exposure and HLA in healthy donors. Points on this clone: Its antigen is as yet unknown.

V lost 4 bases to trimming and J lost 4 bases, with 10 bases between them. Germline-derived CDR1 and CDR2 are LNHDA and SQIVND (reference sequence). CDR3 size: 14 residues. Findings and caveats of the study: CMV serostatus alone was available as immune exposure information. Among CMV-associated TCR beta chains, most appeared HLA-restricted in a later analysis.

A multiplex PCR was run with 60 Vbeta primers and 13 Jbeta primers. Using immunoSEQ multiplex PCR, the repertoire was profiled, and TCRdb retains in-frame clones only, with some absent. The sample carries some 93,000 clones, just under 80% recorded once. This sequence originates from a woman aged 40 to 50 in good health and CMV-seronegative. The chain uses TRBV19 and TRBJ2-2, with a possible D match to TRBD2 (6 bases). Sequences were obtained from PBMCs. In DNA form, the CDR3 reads TGTGCCAGTAGTACCCGCGGGGTCACCGGGGAGCTGTTTTTT. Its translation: CASSTRGVTGELFF.